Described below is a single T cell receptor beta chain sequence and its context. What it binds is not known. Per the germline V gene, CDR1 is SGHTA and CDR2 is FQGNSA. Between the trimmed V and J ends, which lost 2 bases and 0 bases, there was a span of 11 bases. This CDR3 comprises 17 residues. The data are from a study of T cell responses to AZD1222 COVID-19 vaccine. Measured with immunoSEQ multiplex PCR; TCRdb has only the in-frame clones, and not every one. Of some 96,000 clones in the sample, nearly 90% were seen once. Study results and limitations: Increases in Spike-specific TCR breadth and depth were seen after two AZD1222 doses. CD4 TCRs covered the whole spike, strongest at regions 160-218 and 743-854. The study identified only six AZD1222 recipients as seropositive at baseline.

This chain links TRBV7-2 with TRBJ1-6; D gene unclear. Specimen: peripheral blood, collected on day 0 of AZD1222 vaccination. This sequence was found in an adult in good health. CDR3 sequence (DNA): TGTGCCAGCAGCTTAAGGGTTTATAGCTCCTATAATTCACCCCTCCACTTT. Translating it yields CASSLRVYSSYNSPLHF.